The 32 T cell receptor beta chains presented below share a single source sample, sequenced in a study of T cells in Graves' hyperthyroidism and ophthalmopathy (dated by TCRdb to the late 2010s). Library creation used multiplex PCR. The data were produced on an Illumina HiSeq 2000. TCR beta CDR3 regions were amplified from RNA transcripts. The TCR CDR3 was subjected to a first round of RT-PCR using the HTBI primer set and the Qiagen OneStep RT-PCR kit. Through fastp at Q25 and MiXCR, TCRdb rebuilt clones from the public reads, retaining in-frame beta chains. Records with the same CDR3 protein are collapsed into one entry carrying the most frequent genes and DNA. The table for this sample lists 200,000 to 250,000 distinct CDR3 sequences; approximately 17% of them were counted only once. The top ten clones comprise 50% of the sample. The sequencing sample was made of blood. These receptors all come from a man aged 45-65 years with Graves' hyperthyroidism.

Ten or more counts support this clonotype. The chain recombines TRBV9 with TRBJ2-3; possible D gene TRBD2, 6 bases. V lost 0 bases, J lost 6 bases, and 8 bases lay in between. CDR1 SGDLS and CDR2 YYNGEE come from the germline V gene. This CDR3 has 13 amino acids. Here the CDR3 reads CASSVEGTDTQYF. The CDR3, as DNA: TGTGCCAGCAGCGTAGAGGGGACTGATACGCAGTATTTT. The entire variable domain, with the rest obtained from reference TRBV9 and TRBJ2-3, is as follows: DSGVTQTPKHLITATGQRVTLRCSPRSGDLSVYWYQQSLDQGLQFLIQYYNGEERAKGNILERFSAQQFPDLHSELNLSSLELGDSALYFCASSVEGTDTQYFGPGTRLTVL.

The chain recombines TRBV24-1 with TRBJ2-3, with TRBD2 matching 8 bases. The CDR3 spans 17 residues. The germline V gene has CDR1 KGHDR and CDR2 SFDVKD. V shed 5 bases, J shed 3 bases, and the junction held 12 bases outside the gene matches. The DNA for the CDR3 is TGTGCCACCAGTGCCCCTCACGGAGCGGGAGTTACAGATACGCAGTATTTT. Its translation is CATSAPHGAGVTDTQYF.

This chain uses TRBV6-4 with TRBJ2-3; TRBD2 matches 7 bases. Per germline, CDR1 MRHNA and CDR2 SNTAGT. Trimming at V came to 6 bases and at J to 2 bases, leaving 8 bases not matched to a gene. The CDR3 runs 15 residues. This CDR3 is CASSGASGNTDTQYF. CDR3 sequence (DNA): TGTGCCAGCAGCGGGGCTAGCGGCAACACAGATACGCAGTATTTT.

Comments on this clonotype: Its ends do not fully match the called genes, so a read error is possible. This chain connects TRBV4-2 to TRBJ2-7; TRBD2 might be the D (5 bases). Germline CDR1 LGHNA, CDR2 YNFKEQ. CDR3 size: 16 residues. The CDR3 DNA reads as TGTGCCGGCAGCCAAGAAATAGGACTTAGCTCCTACGAGCAGTACTTC. Protein: CAGSQEIGLSSYEQYF.

Note on this clonotype: A much larger clone differs from this one at a single base, so this may be a read error. The V gene is TRBV28, the J gene TRBJ2-4; TRBD2 might be the D (5 bases). CDR1 and CDR2 (germline): MDHEN, SYDVKM. The length of the CDR3 is 14 residues. CDR3 coding DNA: TGTGCCAGCAGACATTCGGAGGAGGAAAACGTTCAGTACTTC. It encodes CASRHSEEENVQYF. Complete variable domain (other parts from reference TRBV28 and TRBJ2-4): DVKVTQSSRYLVKRTGEKVFLECVQDMDHENMFWYRQDPGLGLRLIYFSYDVKMKEKGDIPEGYSVSREKKERFSLILESASTNQTSMYLCASRHSEEENVQYFGAGTRLSVL.

This clonotype is a singleton in its sample. One end of the junction fails to match germline, which may point to a read error. V gene TRBV13 combines with J gene TRBJ2-7; D is ambiguous. This CDR3 is built from 17 residues. CDR1 is PRHDT and CDR2 is FYEKMQ in the germline V gene (reference sequence). In DNA, the CDR3 is TGCGCCAGCAGCCAAGATTCGTTAGGTTCGGAGATCTACGAGCAGTACTTC. It specifies CASSQDSLGSEIYEQYF.

There are a few counts of this clonotype. J is TRBJ2-1 and V is TRBV27; TRBD2 matches at 11 bases. Germline CDR1 and CDR2: MNHEY and SMNVEV (reference sequence). V gave up 6 bases and J gave up 5 bases; unmatched junction bases: 6. The CDR3 totals 15 residues. As DNA, the CDR3 is TGTGCCAGCAGCTCCGGGACTAGCGGTAACAATGAGCAGTTCTTC. Its protein is CASSSGTSGNNEQFF.

In this sample, this clonotype turned up many times. The rearrangement links TRBV7-2 to TRBJ2-2, with 8 bases lining up with TRBD1. V lost 4 bases to trimming and J lost 5 bases; unmatched junction nucleotides: 3. The CDR3 contains 14 residues. Looked up from germline, CDR1 is SGHTA and CDR2 is FQGNSA. The CDR3 nucleotides are TGTGCCAGCAGCTCTGGGGACAGGACCGGGGAGCTGTTTTTT. Protein: CASSSGDRTGELFF.

This clonotype came up many times. This sequence joins TRBV5-1 and TRBJ2-2, with 13 bases aligning to TRBD2. The V segment lost 4 bases and the J segment 7 bases; nucleotides outside the gene matches: 10. Per germline, CDR1 SGHRS and CDR2 YFSETQ. The CDR3 consists of 17 residues. CDR3 in DNA: TGCGCCAGCAGCACTCCACTAGCGGGAGGGCCGTTCGGGGAGCTGTTTTTT. Translated: CASSTPLAGGPFGELFF. Variable domain in full (rest from reference TRBV5-1 and TRBJ2-2): KAGVTQTPRYLIKTRGQQVTLSCSPISGHRSVSWYQQTPGQGLQFLFEYFSETQRNKGNFPGRFSGRQFSNSRSEMNVSTLELGDSALYLCASSTPLAGGPFGELFFGEGSRLTVL.

V and J are TRBV10-3 and TRBJ2-1, with D perhaps TRBD2 (5 bases). The CDR3 is 15 amino acids. V gave up 0 bases and J gave up 9 bases, with 15 bases separating them. Germline-derived CDR1 and CDR2 are ENHRY and SYGVKD. Here the CDR3 reads CAISESELVIIEQFF. In nucleotides, the CDR3 is TGTGCCATCAGTGAGTCCGAACTAGTTATCATTGAGCAGTTCTTC.

The chain links TRBV9 to TRBJ1-1; D not resolved. V lost 0 bases and J lost 0, with 12 bases in between. The CDR3 sequence is 16 residues long. The germline V gene encodes CDR1 SGDLS and CDR2 YYNGEE. The chain's CDR3 is CASSVDGSPMNTEAFF. The DNA of the CDR3 is TGTGCCAGCAGCGTAGATGGCAGCCCTATGAACACTGAAGCTTTCTTT.

This clonotype showed up many times. The chain is built from TRBV11-2 and TRBJ2-1; 8 nucleotides match TRBD2. Germline loops: CDR1 SGHAT, CDR2 FQNNGV. The V and J ends lost 1 base and 8 bases, in that order; junction bases with no gene match: 16. The length of the CDR3 is 18 residues. This CDR3 is CASSLAPPGVSGKHEQFF. CDR3 in DNA: TGTGCCAGCAGCTTAGCCCCCCCAGGGGTTAGCGGGAAGCATGAGCAGTTCTTC. Variable domain in full (rest from reference TRBV11-2 and TRBJ2-1): EAGVAQSPRYKIIEKRQSVAFWCNPISGHATLYWYQQILGQGPKLLIQFQNNGVVDDSQLPKDRFSAERLKGVDSTLKIQPAKLEDSAVYLCASSLAPPGVSGKHEQFFGPGTRLTVL.

This clonotype was detected many times. The DNA for the CDR3 is TGTGCCAGCAGTTACAGGAGGGGGCCAGGAAACACCATATATTTT. Its translation: CASSYRRGPGNTIYF. V usage is TRBV6-6 and J usage is TRBJ1-3; 7 bases align to TRBD1. Looked up from germline, CDR1 is MNHNY and CDR2 is SVGAGI (reference sequence). This CDR3 contains 15 residues. With 2 bases clipped from V and 4 bases from J, the junction kept 5 bases outside the gene matches.

This chain joins TRBV5-1 and TRBJ1-4; TRBD1 agrees at 8 bases. Germline lookup yields CDR1 SGHRS and CDR2 YFSETQ. The CDR3 is 14 residues long. V lost 5 bases to trimming and J lost 3 bases; unmatched junction nucleotides: 3. CDR3 amino acids: CASRSTGANEKLFF. The CDR3 bases are TGCGCCAGCAGATCGACAGGGGCTAATGAAAAACTGTTTTTT.

This clonotype was seen at least ten times. The chain uses TRBV20-1 and TRBJ2-7; tentatively, D is TRBD2 (5 bases). The CDR3 covers 13 residues. Trimming took off 1 base at V and 4 bases at J, with 11 bases between the two ends. The germline CDR1 and CDR2 sequences are DFQATT and SNEGSKA (reference sequence). The CDR3: CSARVPSGYEQYF. The CDR3, as DNA: TGCAGTGCTAGAGTTCCTTCGGGATACGAGCAGTACTTC.

This clonotype was seen ten or more times. The chain joins TRBV28 to TRBJ1-2, with 7 bases that match TRBD1. The CDR3 runs 14 residues. Trimming cost V 4 bases and J 3 bases; bases outside gene matches: 5. Germline V CDR1 and CDR2: MDHEN, SYDVKM. The CDR3 bases are TGTGCCAGCAGTTCCCTGACAGGGCACTATGGCTACACCTTC. Its translation is CASSSLTGHYGYTF.

This clonotype has a handful of counts. This could be a read error, since a much larger clone is one nucleotide away. V and J are TRBV18 and TRBJ2-3, with TRBD2 as a possible D gene (5 bases). The ends were cut back, 2 bases at V and 1 base at J, with 10 bases in the middle. Per germline, CDR1 KGHSH and CDR2 LQKENI. CDR3 size: 15 residues. The CDR3 sequence: CASSPGRARTDTQYF. The DNA for the CDR3 is TGTGCCAGCTCACCAGGGCGGGCCCGCACAGATACGCAGTATTTT.

This clonotype occurred a few times. This chain uses TRBV7-9 with TRBJ2-3, with D unresolved. Germline V gene data show CDR1 as SEHNR and CDR2 as FQNEAQ (reference sequence). V gave up 7 bases and J gave up 10 bases, with 6 bases separating them. The CDR3 contains 9 residues. The CDR3 region is CASNFAQYF. In nucleotides, the CDR3 is TGTGCCAGCAACTTTGCGCAGTATTTT. Full variable domain (outside the CDR3, taken from reference TRBV7-9 and TRBJ2-3): DTGVSQNPRHKITKRGQNVTFRCDPISEHNRLYWYRQTLGQGPEFLTYFQNEAQLEKSRLLSDRFSAERPKGSFSTLEIQRTEQGDSAMYLCASNFAQYFGPGTRLTVL.

This clonotype was observed a handful of times. The chain recombines TRBV19 with TRBJ1-1; D is unclear. V gave up 1 base and J gave up 4 bases, with 28 bases separating them. Germline CDR1 is LNHDA and CDR2 is SQIVND (reference sequence). The CDR3 spans 20 residues. CDR3 residues: CASSIGRTSTLTPFGTEAFF. The CDR3 DNA sequence: TGTGCCAGTAGTATAGGCCGTACCTCGACCCTGACCCCGTTTGGCACTGAAGCTTTCTTT.

The chain joins TRBV27 to TRBJ1-6; no clear D gene. Germline V CDR1 and CDR2: MNHEY, SMNVEV (reference sequence). The CDR3 has 16 residues. The V end lost 8 bases, the J end lost 3 bases, and 17 bases lay between the germline ends. The CDR3 protein is CASSRALGGYNSPLHF. In DNA, the CDR3 is TGTGCCAGCTCACGGGCCCTAGGAGGCTATAATTCACCCCTCCACTTT.

The J gene is TRBJ2-6, the V gene TRBV3-1; D is tentatively TRBD1 or TRBD2 (6 bases each). Per germline, CDR1 LGHDT and CDR2 YNNKEL (reference sequence). V lost 3 bases to trimming and J lost 3 bases, with 15 bases between them. This CDR3 spans 17 amino acids. The CDR3 here is CASSHPGGGYGANVLTF. The CDR3 DNA sequence: TGTGCCAGCAGCCACCCTGGAGGGGGTTATGGGGCCAACGTCCTGACTTTC.

This clonotype was recorded many times. The J gene is TRBJ2-5, the V gene TRBV10-3, with D perhaps assigned TRBD1 or TRBD2 (6 bases each). This CDR3 is built from 14 residues. CDR1 and CDR2 (germline): ENHRY, SYGVKD. The V end was cut by 0 bases, the J end by 4 bases, with 9 bases between. CDR3: CAISESEGGETQYF. CDR3 nucleotides: TGTGCCATCAGTGAGTCGGAGGGGGGAGAGACCCAGTACTTC.

The chain links TRBV28 to TRBJ1-5, with D tentatively TRBD1 (6 bases). V dropped 6 bases and J dropped 5 bases, with 11 bases sitting between them. Per the germline V gene, CDR1 is MDHEN and CDR2 is SYDVKM. The CDR3 sequence is 13 residues long. The CDR3, as DNA: TGTGCCAGCAGAGAAGGGGGGGATCAGCCCCAGCATTTT. It yields the protein CASREGGDQPQHF.

This clonotype has more than one count but fewer than ten. The V gene is TRBV7-9, the J gene TRBJ2-3; D is unclear. This CDR3 contains 13 residues. Germline-derived CDR1 and CDR2 are SEHNR and FQNEAQ (reference sequence). The germline V and J ends were trimmed by 1 base and 9 bases, with 11 bases remaining between them. CDR3 bases: TGTGCCAGCAGCTTAGTAGAGGCCGACACGCAGTATTTT. Translated: CASSLVEADTQYF.

This clonotype was detected ten times or more. The CDR3 is CASSEATRTRVTYEQYF. The CDR3 nucleotides are TGTGCCAGCAGTGAAGCCACACGGACACGGGTCACCTACGAGCAGTACTTC. The genes are TRBV6-1 and TRBJ2-7; TRBD1 is a possible D gene (5 bases). The length of the CDR3 is 17 residues. Germline CDR1 and CDR2: MNHNS and SASEGT. The V and J ends lost 0 bases and 2 bases respectively, with 17 bases between them.

This clonotype was detected ten times or more. The chain is built from TRBV30 and TRBJ2-1; TRBD2 agrees at 7 bases. The trim removed 5 bases at V and 2 bases at J, leaving 3 bases unmatched. The CDR3 covers 13 residues. The germline V gene encodes CDR1 GTSNPN and CDR2 SVGIG (reference sequence). The CDR3 is CAWAGTTYNEQFF. In DNA, the CDR3 is TGTGCCTGGGCTGGGACTACCTACAATGAGCAGTTCTTC. Looking up the rest from reference TRBV30 and TRBJ2-1 gives the full variable domain: SQTIHQWPATLVQPVGSPLSLECTVEGTSNPNLYWYRQAAGRGLQLLFYSVGIGQISSEVPQNLSASRPQDRQFILSSKKLLLSDSGFYLCAWAGTTYNEQFFGPGTRLTVL.

There are many counts of this clonotype. The V call is TRBV5-1, the J call TRBJ1-1; no clear D. This CDR3 is built from 13 residues. Trimming took off 6 bases at V and 1 base at J, with 10 bases between the two ends. CDR1 is SGHRS, CDR2 YFSETQ, per germline. CDR3 sequence (DNA): TGCGCCAGCAACGGTGACGGGAACACTGAAGCTTTCTTT. Encoded protein: CASNGDGNTEAFF.

The V call is TRBV4-1, the J call TRBJ1-4; D not certain. Per the germline V gene, CDR1 is MGHRA and CDR2 is YSYEKL. This CDR3 contains 17 residues. V gave up 6 bases and J gave up 0 bases, with 17 bases separating them. This CDR3 reads CASSPGGSWATNEKLFF. For the CDR3, the DNA is TGCGCCAGCAGTCCCGGTGGGAGTTGGGCAACTAATGAAAAACTGTTTTTT.

The chain joins TRBV5-6 to TRBJ2-2; unclear D gene. Germline CDR1 and CDR2: SGHDT and YYEEEE. This CDR3 is built from 14 residues. V lost 1 base to trimming and J lost 5 bases, with 9 bases between them. The CDR3: CASSLLLDTGELFF. CDR3 bases: TGTGCCAGCAGCTTGTTGCTGGATACCGGGGAGCTGTTTTTT.

This clonotype was observed at least ten times. The rearrangement uses TRBV2 and TRBJ1-5; D possibly corresponds to TRBD1 (6 bases). The V gene's germline CDR1 is SNHLY and CDR2 FYNNEI. The CDR3 contains 13 residues. Trimming pared 6 bases from V and 7 bases from J, leaving 13 bases between. The CDR3 DNA reads TGTGCCAGCAGGTTGGAGGGGGAGCAGCCCCAGCATTTT. Encoded protein: CASRLEGEQPQHF.

The chain has TRBV6-6 and TRBJ2-7; the match to TRBD2 covers 10 bases. Germline loops: CDR1 MNHNY, CDR2 SVGAGI (reference sequence). V shed 0 bases and J 6 bases; nucleotides not matched to a gene: 17. This CDR3 is built from 19 residues. For the CDR3, the DNA is TGTGCCAGCAGTTACTCTTATCCGACTAGCGGGTCCATTGAGCGCGAGCAGTACTTC. As protein: CASSYSYPTSGSIEREQYF.

This clonotype showed up many times. The chain has TRBV28 and TRBJ2-3, with 7 bases fitting TRBD2. Germline CDR1 is MDHEN and CDR2 is SYDVKM. The CDR3 has 13 residues. The J segment lost 5 bases and the V segment lost 3 bases, leaving 2 bases of the junction unmatched. The CDR3 region has the DNA TGTGCCAGCAGTTTCTTAGCGGGAGATACGCAGTATTTT. Its protein product is CASSFLAGDTQYF.